Listed here are 22 T cell receptor beta chains from one sample, sequenced in a study of human T cells and chemical hapten exposure (dated by TCRdb to about 2021). The sample's time point, from its label and the paper: pre-sensitization, week 0. The treatment or condition label corresponds to: therapeutic diphenylcyclopropenone sensitization with weekly scalp DPC. Library construction relied on RACE. Sequenced using a NextSeq 500. In-frame beta chains were kept once TCRdb had trimmed the public reads at Q25 with fastp and called clones with MiXCR. Every distinct CDR3 protein forms one entry, paired with its most common genes and DNA. The sample table shows 150,000 to 200,000 distinct CDR3 sequences, and 25% to 30% are seen once. Clones ranked in the top ten supply 2.9% of the sample. Sequences were derived from whole blood, sampled in connection with sensitization to the hapten diphenylcyclopropenone (DPC). These receptors all stem from a woman aged 25 to 45 with alopecia areata. Some clones in this sample may be carry-over from other donors' samples.

J is TRBJ1-3 and V is TRBV9; no clear D. Trimming took off 0 bases at V and 1 base at J, with 8 bases between the two ends. In germline, CDR1 is SGDLS, CDR2 YYNGEE. The CDR3 has 15 amino acids. CDR3: CASSVAGDSGNTIYF. The CDR3 coding sequence is TGTGCCAGCAGCGTAGCCGGTGATTCTGGAAACACCATATATTTT.

As concerns this clonotype: An end of the junction differs from the germline gene, which may be a read error. This rearrangement joins TRBV7-2 to TRBJ2-7; a possible D gene is TRBD1 (5 bases). The V gene's germline CDR1 is SGHTA and CDR2 FQGNSA. The CDR3 is 14 residues long. The CDR3 loop is CASSLDRSAYEEYF. The CDR3 nucleotides read TGTGCCAGCAGCTTAGACAGGTCTGCCTACGAGGAGTACTTC.

The chain couples TRBV30 to TRBJ1-1; the match to TRBD1 covers 8 bases. The CDR3 has 14 amino acids. The trim removed 2 bases at V and 1 base at J, leaving 3 bases unmatched. The germline V gene has CDR1 GTSNPN and CDR2 SVGIG (reference sequence). The CDR3 region has the DNA TGTGCCTGGAGTTTACAGGGGGGGAACACTGAAGCTTTCTTT. Its protein is CAWSLQGGNTEAFF.

This clonotype occurred a few times. The V and J genes are TRBV5-4 and TRBJ2-1, with 11 bases fitting TRBD2. The V segment lost 5 bases and the J segment 4 bases; nucleotides outside the gene matches: 8. The CDR3 has 16 residues. Germline V gives CDR1 SGHNT, CDR2 YYREEE (reference sequence). The CDR3 DNA follows: TGTGCCAGCAGACCAACTAGCGGGAGTCGGTACAATGAGCAGTTCTTC. Amino acids: CASRPTSGSRYNEQFF.

This clonotype was seen a handful of times. V and J are TRBV28 and TRBJ2-2, with a tentative D call TRBD1 (5 bases). CDR3 length equals 15 residues. V shed 3 bases and J shed 1 base, with 9 bases lying between them. The germline CDR1 and CDR2 sequences are MDHEN and SYDVKM. CDR3 loop: CASSFGQLNTGELFF. CDR3 DNA sequence: TGTGCCAGCAGTTTTGGACAATTGAACACCGGGGAGCTGTTTTTT. Full variable domain (outside the CDR3, taken from reference TRBV28 and TRBJ2-2): DVKVTQSSRYLVKRTGEKVFLECVQDMDHENMFWYRQDPGLGLRLIYFSYDVKMKEKGDIPEGYSVSREKKERFSLILESASTNQTSMYLCASSFGQLNTGELFFGEGSRLTVL.

The chain combines TRBV6-5 with TRBJ2-7; no definite D call. The germline CDR1 and CDR2 sequences are MNHEY and SVGAGI. Trimming removed 6 bases from V and 5 bases from J, with 23 bases in between. The CDR3 totals 16 residues. The CDR3 DNA reads TGTGCCAGCAGACCCTCGTCCGTAACCCTTCCCCACGAGCAGTACTTC. Translating it yields CASRPSSVTLPHEQYF.

The chain recombines TRBV18 with TRBJ1-2, with D possibly TRBD1 on 5 matching bases. V lost 2 bases and J 0 bases, leaving 10 bases between the germline ends. The CDR3 is made up of 15 amino acids. Germline CDR1 reads KGHSH; CDR2 reads LQKENI. The CDR3 sequence: CASSPSTDSNYGYTF. CDR3 sequence (DNA): TGTGCCAGCTCACCATCGACAGATTCTAACTATGGCTACACCTTC.

The rearrangement joins TRBV28 to TRBJ1-1; a possible D gene is TRBD1 (6 bases). V lost 6 bases and J 1 base, leaving 12 bases between the germline ends. The CDR3 has 14 amino acids. From germline, CDR1 is MDHEN and CDR2 SYDVKM. Here the CDR3 reads CASSLAGQNTEAFF. The DNA for the CDR3 is TGTGCCAGCAGCCTGGCGGGACAGAACACTGAAGCTTTCTTT.

The genes are TRBV29-1 and TRBJ2-3; D might be TRBD2 (6 bases). Trimming took off 5 bases at V and 5 bases at J, with 14 bases between the two ends. Per germline, CDR1 SQVTM and CDR2 ANQGSEA. This CDR3 has 13 amino acids. CDR3 protein: CSVSRGKGDTQYF. For the CDR3, the DNA is TGCAGCGTTAGCCGGGGGAAAGGAGATACGCAGTATTTT.

CDR3 protein: CASSRGTEGVDEKLFF. CDR3 nucleotide sequence: TGTGCCAGCAGCCGCGGAACTGAAGGGGTAGATGAAAAACTGTTTTTT. The chain recombines TRBV4-2 with TRBJ1-4, with D tentatively TRBD1 (5 bases). Trimming stripped 4 bases from V and 6 bases from J, with 18 bases between. This CDR3 has 16 residues. From germline, CDR1 is LGHNA and CDR2 YNFKEQ.

The chain employs TRBV7-8 and TRBJ1-6, with 7 bases fitting TRBD1. After removal of 5 bases from V and 7 bases from J, the junction contained 8 bases not matched to a gene. The CDR3 contains 15 residues. CDR1 is SGHVS and CDR2 is FQNEAQ in the germline V gene. In DNA form, the CDR3 reads TGTGCCAGCAGCCCCCCGGCGGGACAGAATTCACCCCTCCACTTT. Translation gives CASSPPAGQNSPLHF. Full variable domain (remainder filled in from reference TRBV7-8 and TRBJ1-6): GAGVSQSPRYKVAKRGQDVALRCDPISGHVSLFWYQQALGQGPEFLTYFQNEAQLDKSGLPSDRFFAERPEGSVSTLKIQRTQQEDSAVYLCASSPPAGQNSPLHFGNGTRLTVT.

In its sample, this clonotype was seen a few times. The chain combines TRBV10-2 with TRBJ1-5; TRBD1 is a possible D gene (6 bases). The CDR3 has 15 residues. The ends were cut back, 5 bases at V and 6 bases at J, with 17 bases in the middle. The V gene's germline CDR1 is WSHSY and CDR2 SAAADI. The CDR3 nucleotides are TGCGCCAGCAGTCAAACAGGGAGCGCAGGTCAGCCCCAGCATTTT. It yields the protein CASSQTGSAGQPQHF.

This clonotype was seen more than once but under ten times. The chain uses TRBV9 and TRBJ1-1, with D hard to call. The CDR3 is 13 amino acids. CDR1 is SGDLS, CDR2 YYNGEE, per germline. The V end was cut by 2 bases, the J end by 2 bases, with 7 bases between. The CDR3 spells CASSVTPNTEAFF. The CDR3 region has the DNA TGTGCCAGCAGCGTGACACCTAACACTGAAGCTTTCTTT.

This chain connects TRBV2 to TRBJ2-2; 11 positions match TRBD2. CDR3 length equals 15 residues. CDR1 is SNHLY and CDR2 is FYNNEI in the germline V gene. With 3 bases clipped from V and 6 bases from J, the junction kept 3 bases outside the gene matches. CDR3 region: CASSERLAGSGELFF. CDR3 in DNA: TGTGCCAGCAGTGAGCGACTAGCGGGATCCGGGGAGCTGTTTTTT.

A few counts support this clonotype. The CDR3 region has the DNA TGTGCCAGCAGCGTAGGTCCTAGCGGGAGAGGCGCCGGGGAGCTGTTTTTT. Protein sequence: CASSVGPSGRGAGELFF. This chain connects TRBV9 to TRBJ2-2, with 10 positions matching TRBD2. The V segment lost 0 bases and the J segment 6 bases; nucleotides outside the gene matches: 8. There are 17 residues in the CDR3. The germline CDR1 and CDR2 sequences are SGDLS and YYNGEE. Variable domain in full (rest from reference TRBV9 and TRBJ2-2): DSGVTQTPKHLITATGQRVTLRCSPRSGDLSVYWYQQSLDQGLQFLIQYYNGEERAKGNILERFSAQQFPDLHSELNLSSLELGDSALYFCASSVGPSGRGAGELFFGEGSRLTVL.

CDR3 loop: CSVASRGRAYEQYF. The CDR3 nucleotides read TGCAGCGTTGCCTCGCGCGGGAGGGCCTACGAGCAGTACTTC. This chain links TRBV29-1 with TRBJ2-7; 9 nucleotides match TRBD2. V dropped 4 bases and J dropped 2; count of bases not matched to a gene: 6. The V gene's germline CDR1 is SQVTM and CDR2 ANQGSEA. This CDR3 contains 14 residues.

The V call is TRBV28, the J call TRBJ2-1, with TRBD1 as a possible D gene (6 bases). The CDR3 is made up of 12 amino acids. Germline V gives CDR1 MDHEN, CDR2 SYDVKM. V lost 10 bases and J lost 10, with 17 bases in between. This chain's CDR3 is CATNFGQREQFF. CDR3 DNA sequence: TGTGCCACCAACTTCGGACAGCGGGAGCAGTTCTTC.

This clonotype was detected only once. The chain carries TRBV7-2 and TRBJ1-2, with D perhaps matching TRBD1 (5 bases). Germline V gives CDR1 SGHTA, CDR2 FQGNSA. Between the trimmed V and J ends, which lost 6 bases and 3 bases, there was a span of 14 bases. CDR3 length equals 14 residues. DNA for the CDR3: TGTGCCAGCAGGGTCGGGGCGGAGGACTATGGCTACACCTTC. Protein sequence: CASRVGAEDYGYTF. Full variable domain (missing parts from reference TRBV7-2 and TRBJ1-2): GAGVSQSPSNKVTEKGKDVELRCDPISGHTALYWYRQSLGQGLEFLIYFQGNSAPDKSGLPSDRFSAERTGGSVSTLTIQRTQQEDSAVYLCASRVGAEDYGYTFGSGTRLTVV.

This clonotype was found a few times. The DNA of the CDR3 is TGCGCCAGCAGCCGTCGCGTGGGTTCTGACACCGGGGAGCTGTTTTTT. Translation: CASSRRVGSDTGELFF. The chain links TRBV4-3 to TRBJ2-2; D not certain. The V and J ends lost 4 bases and 3 bases respectively, with 15 bases between them. CDR3 size: 16 residues. Germline-derived CDR1 and CDR2 are LGHNA and YSLEER.

The chain recombines TRBV4-1 with TRBJ2-2; 7 nucleotides agree with TRBD1. The germline gives CDR1 MGHRA, CDR2 YSYEKL. This CDR3 is built from 17 residues. J was trimmed by 0 bases and V by 2 bases; bases with no gene match: 6. The CDR3 loop is CASSQLLQGANTGELFF. CDR3 DNA sequence: TGCGCCAGCAGCCAATTGTTGCAGGGGGCGAACACCGGGGAGCTGTTTTTT.

The chain recombines TRBV12-3 or TRBV12-4 with TRBJ2-1; a possible D gene is TRBD2 (5 bases). The V end was cut by 10 bases, the J end by 9 bases, with 22 bases between. CDR3 size: 14 residues. The CDR3 bases are TGTGCCACCAGCGAGGACGAGCGGATGGGTGAGCAGTTCTTC. Residues: CATSEDERMGEQFF.

The table lists this clonotype with a few counts. The V and J genes are TRBV2 and TRBJ1-4; the D is unclear. The CDR3 covers 14 residues. V lost 3 bases and J 3 bases, leaving 8 bases between the germline ends. Looked up from germline, CDR1 is SNHLY and CDR2 is FYNNEI. CDR3 nucleotides: TGTGCCAGCAGTGACCGGGCCCCTAATGAAAAACTGTTTTTT. Protein sequence: CASSDRAPNEKLFF.